At least ten counts were recorded for the clone carrying this T cell receptor (beta chain). The antigen remains unidentified. This sample stems from a study of Graves' ophthalmopathy and Graves' hyperthyroidism. General observations from the study: Blood samples also showed most expanded thyroid clonotypes exceeding 0.001 frequency.

Moderate-to-severe activity, CAS at least 3, NOSPECS at least 4 and duration under 3 months characterized donors with ophthalmopathy. PBMCs were density-gradient isolated from roughly 9.5 ml fresh blood. CDR3 length: 14 amino acids. The ends were cut back, 6 bases at V and 10 bases at J, with 20 bases in the middle. CDR1 and CDR2 (germline): KGHDR, SFDVKD. RNA transcripts provided the template for amplifying TCR beta CDR3 regions. After a first-round RT-PCR with HTBI primers, a second-round multiplex PCR was run. From the multiplex PCR reads, TCRdb called clonotypes with MiXCR, one entry per CDR3 protein. Of 200,000 to 250,000 distinct CDR3 sequences in the sample, about 22% were seen once.

Input material: peripheral blood. This chain connects TRBV24-1 to TRBJ1-1; D uncertain. The clonotype comes from a woman aged 45-65 years with Graves' ophthalmopathy. CDR3 nucleotides: TGTGCCACCAGTTTCGTCCGGAGGAAGTACGGAGCTTTCTTT. It codes for CATSFVRRKYGAFF.